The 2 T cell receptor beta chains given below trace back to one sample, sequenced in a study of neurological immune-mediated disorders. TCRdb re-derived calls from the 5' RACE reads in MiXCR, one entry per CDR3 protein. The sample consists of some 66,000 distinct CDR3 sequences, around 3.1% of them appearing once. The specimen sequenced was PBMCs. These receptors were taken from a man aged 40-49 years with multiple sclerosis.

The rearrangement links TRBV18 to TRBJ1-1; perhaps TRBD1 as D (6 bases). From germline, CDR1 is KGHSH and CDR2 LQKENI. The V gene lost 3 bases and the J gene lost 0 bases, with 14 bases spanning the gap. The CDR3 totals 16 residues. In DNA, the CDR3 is TGTGCCAGCTCACCCGTACAGGGTGGGATGAACACTGAAGCTTTCTTT. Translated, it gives CASSPVQGGMNTEAFF.

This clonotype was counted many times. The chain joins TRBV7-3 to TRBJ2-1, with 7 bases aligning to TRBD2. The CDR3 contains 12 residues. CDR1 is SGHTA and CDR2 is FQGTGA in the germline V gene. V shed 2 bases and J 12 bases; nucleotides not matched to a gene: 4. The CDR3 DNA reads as TGTGCCAGCAGCTTAGACCGGGAGGTGCAGTTCTTC. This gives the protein CASSLDREVQFF. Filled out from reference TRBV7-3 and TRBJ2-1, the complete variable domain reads GAGVSQTPSNKVTEKGKYVELRCDPISGHTALYWYRQSLGQGPEFLIYFQGTGAADDSGLPNDRFFAVRPEGSVSTLKIQRTERGDSAVYLCASSLDREVQFFGPGTRLTVL.